This TCR beta chain was profiled in a study of T-cell memory formation after mild COVID-19. CDR3 length equals 14 residues. V dropped 1 base and J dropped 5 bases, with 11 bases sitting between them. Study outcomes and limitations: Within pre-infection memory, some responding clones were found, suggesting cross-reactive memory joined. Contracting CD4+ clones were located mainly in CM and EM, and CD8+ clones in EMRA. CD4/CD8 balance held among clones contracting day 15 to 85, and later expanders leaned CD4+.

After 5'RACE with constant-segment primers, TCR alpha and TCR beta cDNA libraries carrying sample barcodes and UMIs were obtained. A single record per CDR3 protein comes from TCRdb applying MiXCR to the 5' RACE reads. The table records 580,000 or so distinct CDR3 sequences, roughly a sixth of them present only once. There are many counts of this clonotype. The target antigen is unknown. The sequenced material came from PBMCs or a T cell subset sorted from them (not recorded which). This sequence joins TRBV12-3 or TRBV12-4 and TRBJ1-1; D remains unclear. The sequence came from an adult woman who had mild COVID-19 (a few samples of this study predate the infection). Cell type and time point are not known. The CDR3 here is CASSLGGGRTEAFF. The CDR3 coding sequence is TGTGCCAGCAGTTTAGGTGGCGGGCGGACTGAAGCTTTCTTT.